The next 28 T cell receptor beta chains were all read from a single sample in a study of shared clonotypes between healthy human individuals. The protocol was immunoSEQ multiplex PCR, while the TCRdb copy is restricted to in-frame clones and leaves out a portion. The sample carries approximately 2,300,000 clones, less than 95% recorded once. Specimen: naive CD4+ T cells from PBMCs. Subset in this sample: CD45RA+ positively selected. The receptor source for this set is a man in his late teens or twenties in good health. Some clones in this sample may be carry-over from other donors' samples.

The V call is TRBV4-3, the J call TRBJ2-1; no firm D call. The V end was cut by 1 base, the J end by 5 bases, with 6 bases between. Germline V gene sequence: CDR1 LGHNA, CDR2 YSLEER. CDR3 length equals 13 residues. The DNA of the CDR3 is TGCGCCAGCAGCCAAGCCTTTGACAATGAGCAGTTCTTC. This translates into CASSQAFDNEQFF.

The DNA for the CDR3 is TGTGCCATCAGCTTCGGGAGCGATACCGGGGAGCTGTTTTTT. Residues: CAISFGSDTGELFF. The chain recombines TRBV10-3 with TRBJ2-2; possible D gene TRBD2, 6 bases. The length of the CDR3 is 14 residues. V was pared by 6 bases and J by 5 bases, with 13 bases between. Germline lookup yields CDR1 ENHRY and CDR2 SYGVKD.

The chain is built from TRBV6-5 and TRBJ1-1, with D tentatively TRBD1 (5 bases). Germline assignment: CDR1 MNHEY and CDR2 SVGAGI. V gave up 3 bases and J gave up 4 bases, with 18 bases separating them. The CDR3 spans 16 residues. CDR3 sequence: CASSYAGLGSVTEAFF. CDR3 in DNA: TGTGCCAGCAGTTATGCGGGGCTTGGTTCGGTCACTGAAGCTTTCTTT.

On this clone itself: The sample contains more than one DNA sequence encoding this CDR3. The CDR3 protein is CASQYGGGRGYTF. The DNA of the CDR3 is TGTGCCAGCCAATACGGAGGGGGTCGGGGCTACACCTTC. The V gene is TRBV2, the J gene TRBJ1-2, with D perhaps matching TRBD1 (6 bases). There are 13 residues in the CDR3. Trimming left V 8 bases short and J 8 bases short, with 18 bases between. Germline CDR1 is SNHLY and CDR2 is FYNNEI. Full variable domain (rest looked up from reference TRBV2 and TRBJ1-2): EPEVTQTPSHQVTQMGQEVILRCVPISNHLYFYWYRQILGQKVEFLVSFYNNEISEKSEIFDDQFSVERPDGSNFTLKIRSTKLEDSAMYFCASQYGGGRGYTFGSGTRLTVV.

The chain uses TRBV7-2 and TRBJ1-1; tentative D call: TRBD1 (6 bases). CDR1 is SGHTA and CDR2 is FQGNSA in the germline V gene. This CDR3 region has 15 residues. V was shortened by 1 base and J by 11 bases, with 20 bases between the two germline ends. CDR3 region: CASSLVRGALGMAFF. The DNA for the CDR3 is TGTGCCAGCAGCTTAGTCCGGGGGGCGCTGGGAATGGCTTTCTTT.

The chain is built from TRBV11-2 and TRBJ1-1; perhaps TRBD1 as D (5 bases). Germline-derived CDR1 and CDR2 are SGHAT and FQNNGV. V lost 4 bases and J lost 5, with 11 bases in between. The CDR3 is 13 residues long. CDR3 in DNA: TGTGCCAGCAGCTCTAAGGAGGGGACTGAAGCTTTCTTT. Protein sequence: CASSSKEGTEAFF.

The chain recombines TRBV6-1 with TRBJ2-2; D might be TRBD1 (7 bases). The CDR3 totals 15 residues. V was pared by 6 bases and J by 4 bases, with 15 bases between. Germline V gene data show CDR1 as MNHNS and CDR2 as SASEGT. CDR3: CASREGRGFTGELFF. The CDR3 DNA reads as TGTGCCAGCAGGGAGGGCAGGGGGTTCACCGGGGAGCTGTTTTTT.

The V call is TRBV7-9, the J call TRBJ2-7; the D is unclear. Trimming took 5 bases from V and 7 from J, leaving 9 bases between them. The CDR3 runs to 11 residues. Germline CDR1 is SEHNR and CDR2 is FQNEAQ (reference sequence). The CDR3 sequence: CASSNSAEQYF. Here the CDR3 DNA reads TGTGCCAGCAGCAACTCCGCAGAGCAGTACTTC. The full variable domain, completed using reference TRBV7-9 and TRBJ2-7, is DTGVSQNPRHKITKRGQNVTFRCDPISEHNRLYWYRQTLGQGPEFLTYFQNEAQLEKSRLLSDRFSAERPKGSFSTLEIQRTEQGDSAMYLCASSNSAEQYFGPGTRLTVT.

The chain recombines TRBV10-3 with TRBJ2-2, with TRBD1 matching over 10 bases. J lost 6 bases, V lost 10 bases, and 11 bases had no gene match. This CDR3 has 15 amino acids. Germline loops: CDR1 ENHRY, CDR2 SYGVKD. The CDR3, as DNA: TGTGCCAGCGCCCTGGGTGACAGGGGGCCCGGGGAGCTGTTTTTT. This gives the protein CASALGDRGPGELFF.

The chain is built from TRBV27 and TRBJ1-5, with D tentatively TRBD1 (6 bases). V was pared by 3 bases and J by 2 bases, with 14 bases between. This CDR3 has 16 amino acids. Germline V gene sequence: CDR1 MNHEY, CDR2 SMNVEV (reference sequence). CDR3 DNA: TGTGCCAGCAGTTTGGCGGGGGGGCCAGGCAATCAGCCCCAGCATTTT. It encodes CASSLAGGPGNQPQHF.

CDR3: CASSLEPIQPQHF. CDR3 DNA: TGTGCCAGCAGCTTAGAGCCCATACAGCCCCAGCATTTT. V gene TRBV7-2 combines with J gene TRBJ1-5; D gene uncertain. V gave up 1 base and J gave up 7 bases, with 8 bases separating them. Germline V gene data show CDR1 as SGHTA and CDR2 as FQGNSA. This CDR3 is built from 13 residues.

V usage is TRBV29-1 and J usage is TRBJ2-5, with a tentative D call TRBD2 (7 bases). The germline CDR1 and CDR2 sequences are SQVTM and ANQGSEA. Between the trimmed V and J ends, which lost 3 bases and 5 bases, there was a span of 16 bases. This CDR3 contains 14 residues. CDR3 coding DNA: TGCAGCGTTGACGGGGGGCGGGGTGTGGAGACCCAGTACTTC. This sequence encodes CSVDGGRGVETQYF. Full variable domain (rest looked up from reference TRBV29-1 and TRBJ2-5): SAVISQKPSRDICQRGTSLTIQCQVDSQVTMMFWYRQQPGQSLTLIATANQGSEATYESGFVIDKFPISRPNLTFSTLTVSNMSPEDSSIYLCSVDGGRGVETQYFGPGTRLLVL.

This clone has more than one count but fewer than ten. The rearrangement joins TRBV16 to TRBJ1-3, with 7 positions matching TRBD1. The J segment lost 0 bases and the V segment lost 3 bases, leaving 5 bases of the junction unmatched. CDR3 size: 16 residues. Germline V gene lookup returns CDR1 KGHSY and CDR2 FQNENV. CDR3: CASSHNRDSSGNTIYF. The DNA of the CDR3 is TGTGCCAGCAGCCACAATCGGGACAGCTCTGGAAACACCATATATTTT.

The chain recombines TRBV6-1 with TRBJ2-7; D remains unclear. CDR1 and CDR2 (germline): MNHNS, SASEGT. The CDR3 has 14 residues. Between the trimmed V and J ends, which lost 7 bases and 5 bases, there was a span of 18 bases. The CDR3 here is CASTQDPASHEQYF. CDR3 bases: TGTGCCAGCACCCAAGACCCAGCATCCCACGAGCAGTACTTC.

This rearrangement joins TRBV21-1 to TRBJ1-3; the table assigns TRBD1, which was not confirmed against the DNA. TRBV21-1 is deemed a pseudogene. The CDR3 runs 19 residues. This CDR3 reads CASSKRENPGFNSGNTIYF. The DNA for the CDR3 is TGTGCCAGCAGCAAAAGGGAAAACCCAGGGTTTAACTCTGGAAACACCATATATTTT.

This chain uses TRBV9 with TRBJ2-3; 7 bases are shared with TRBD2. The trim removed 0 bases at V and 4 bases at J, leaving 5 bases unmatched. Germline CDR1 SGDLS, CDR2 YYNGEE. The CDR3 is 15 amino acids. DNA of the CDR3: TGTGCCAGCAGCGTAGACGGGAGGACCGCAGATACGCAGTATTTT. Protein product: CASSVDGRTADTQYF.

The J gene is TRBJ2-5, the V gene TRBV5-1; a weak D match, TRBD1 (5 bases). The CDR3 contains 15 residues. Germline V gives CDR1 SGHRS, CDR2 YFSETQ. Trimming took 2 bases from V and 5 from J, leaving 16 bases between them. The CDR3 nucleotides read TGCGCCAGCAGCTTCTCGACAGTCATCGGGGAGACCCAGTACTTC. It is translated as CASSFSTVIGETQYF. The full variable domain, its missing parts supplied by reference TRBV5-1 and TRBJ2-5, is KAGVTQTPRYLIKTRGQQVTLSCSPISGHRSVSWYQQTPGQGLQFLFEYFSETQRNKGNFPGRFSGRQFSNSRSEMNVSTLELGDSALYLCASSFSTVIGETQYFGPGTRLLVL.

The CDR3, as DNA: TGTGCCTGGAGTGGAGCTAGCGGCTTCACAGATACGCAGTATTTT. It is translated as CAWSGASGFTDTQYF. V usage is TRBV30 and J usage is TRBJ2-3; TRBD2 matches at 7 bases. The CDR3 length is 15 residues. The germline V gene encodes CDR1 GTSNPN and CDR2 SVGIG (reference sequence). Germline trimming cut 1 base from V and 2 bases from J; bases unmatched to any gene: 6. Based on the CDR3 plus reference TRBV30 and TRBJ2-3, the full variable domain is SQTIHQWPATLVQPVGSPLSLECTVEGTSNPNLYWYRQAAGRGLQLLFYSVGIGQISSEVPQNLSASRPQDRQFILSSKKLLLSDSGFYLCAWSGASGFTDTQYFGPGTRLTVL.

The chain employs TRBV5-1 and TRBJ2-7; TRBD2 matches 14 bases. Germline lookup yields CDR1 SGHRS and CDR2 YFSETQ. The trim removed 4 bases at V and 3 bases at J, leaving 6 bases unmatched. The CDR3 loop spans 16 amino acids. CDR3 coding DNA: TGCGCCAGCAGCATCGGACTAGCGGGAGGTGACTACGAGCAGTACTTC. Translating gives CASSIGLAGGDYEQYF.

The CDR3 nucleotides read TGTGCCAGCAGCTTAGCCTCCGGGACAGCTAACTATGGCTACACCTTC. Residues: CASSLASGTANYGYTF. The genes are TRBV11-2 and TRBJ1-2; 7 bases are a match to TRBD1. Germline V gives CDR1 SGHAT, CDR2 FQNNGV. The CDR3 runs 16 residues. With V trimmed by 1 base and J by 0 bases, 5 bases remained unmatched.

This clone has just one count. The genes are TRBV5-1 and TRBJ2-2; no definite D call. The CDR3 is 14 residues long. The V end lost 6 bases, the J end lost 1 base, and 10 bases lay between the germline ends. CDR1 is SGHRS, CDR2 YFSETQ, per germline. The CDR3 DNA follows: TGCGCCAGCATGGATCCGGGGAACACCGGGGAGCTGTTTTTT. Its translation is CASMDPGNTGELFF.

The chain is built from TRBV7-7 and TRBJ1-2, with D possibly being TRBD1 (6 bases). Trimming cost V 10 bases and J 2 bases, with 17 bases left between them. Germline lookup yields CDR1 SSHAT and CDR2 FNYEAQ (reference sequence). The CDR3 loop spans 14 amino acids. DNA of the CDR3: TGTGCCATCCCTACTCAGGGGTCCAACTATGGCTACACCTTC. Translated: CAIPTQGSNYGYTF.

This sequence joins TRBV6-1 and TRBJ2-3, with D maybe TRBD2 (6 bases). Trimming stripped 8 bases from V and 5 bases from J, with 17 bases between. The CDR3 length is 14 residues. Germline V CDR1 and CDR2: MNHNS, SASEGT. In nucleotides, the CDR3 is TGTGCCAGCCGGAGGGCCAAATGGATAGATACGCAGTATTTT. Its protein is CASRRAKWIDTQYF.

This chain connects TRBV12-2 to TRBJ1-4. TRBV12-2 is shown as a pseudogene. The CDR3 length is 17 residues. DNA of the CDR3: TGTGCAAGTCGCTTTTGGAAGGGGGGATCCACTAATGAAAAACTGTTTTTT. Protein product: CASRFWKGGSTNEKLFF.

The genes are TRBV28 and TRBJ1-3; D is unclear. Trimming cost V 2 bases and J 2 bases, with 10 bases left between them. There are 15 residues in the CDR3. The germline gives CDR1 MDHEN, CDR2 SYDVKM. CDR3 residues: CASSLGVKAGNTIYF. In nucleotides, the CDR3 is TGTGCCAGCAGTTTAGGTGTAAAGGCTGGAAACACCATATATTTT.

The V call is TRBV10-1, the J call TRBJ2-3, with D perhaps matching TRBD1 (6 bases). From germline, CDR1 is WNHNN and CDR2 SYGVQD (reference sequence). The V end was cut by 9 bases, the J end by 0 bases, with 10 bases between. The CDR3 has 13 residues. Here the CDR3 reads CASSTGSTDTQYF. Written as DNA, the CDR3 is TGCGCCAGTTCGACAGGTAGCACAGATACGCAGTATTTT.

The chain combines TRBV6-5 with TRBJ1-1; D call uncertain. With 2 bases removed from V and 0 bases from J, the gap between germline ends came to 10 bases. The CDR3 spans 15 residues. CDR1 and CDR2 (germline): MNHEY, SVGAGI. This CDR3 reads CASSYLGRVNTEAFF. The CDR3 region has the DNA TGTGCCAGCAGTTACCTCGGACGGGTGAACACTGAAGCTTTCTTT.

V usage is TRBV28 and J usage is TRBJ2-1; the match to TRBD2 covers 10 bases. CDR3 size: 16 residues. The trim removed 2 bases at V and 4 bases at J, leaving 5 bases unmatched. Germline V lookup: CDR1 MDHEN, CDR2 SYDVKM. This CDR3 is CASSLASGSWYNEQFF. CDR3 DNA sequence: TGTGCCAGCAGTTTAGCTAGCGGGAGTTGGTACAATGAGCAGTTCTTC.